This is a list of T cell receptor beta chains from one sample in a study of blood T cells in healthy people across ages. TCRdb ran MiXCR on the 5' RACE reads and lists one entry per CDR3 protein. The profile shows over a million distinct CDR3 sequences, 45% of them singletons. Input material: blood. The receptor set was obtained from a woman aged 55 to 70 in good health. Both conserved end residues are part of each CDR3. D genes are given only for firm matches. The size of a clone is reported for some rows only, either as once, few or many, or as a class for expanded clones.

V	D	length	J	size	DNA	CDR3
TRBV20-1	TRBD2	17	TRBJ2-2	NA	TGCAGTGCTAGGTGGCCTAGCGGGGGCCGAGACACCGGGGAGCTGTTTTTT	CSARWPSGGRDTGELFF
TRBV24-1	NA	12	TRBJ2-4	few	TGTGCCACCAGTGATTTAAGGGGCATTCAGTACTTC	CATSDLRGIQYF
TRBV10-1	NA	17	TRBJ2-6	few	TGCGCCAGCAGTCCCGAAGTGGCCGCATCTGGGGCCAACGTCCTGACTTTC	CASSPEVAASGANVLTF
TRBV3-1	TRBD2	15	TRBJ2-5	NA	TGTGCCAGCAGCCAAGCTAGCGGGAGGCCCTATGAGCAGTACTTC	CASSQASGRPYEQYF
TRBV9	NA	12	TRBJ2-5	NA	TGTGCCAGCAGCGCTAATGAGAGGGAGCAGTACTTC	CASSANEREQYF
TRBV30	NA	13	TRBJ1-6	NA	TGTGCCTGGACCACCCAGTTTTATTCACCCCTCCACTTT	CAWTTQFYSPLHF
TRBV20-1	TRBD2	19	TRBJ2-7	NA	TGCAGTGCCGAAGGGGTGGCGGGAGTAAACCAGAGCTCCTACAATGAGCAGTACTTC	CSAEGVAGVNQSSYNEQYF
TRBV11-1	NA	15	TRBJ2-1	NA	TGTGCCAGCAGCTTACCAGCGGGCCCATCCGGTGAGCAGTTCTTC	CASSLPAGPSGEQFF
TRBV27	NA	15	TRBJ1-4	few	TGTGCCAGCAGTTCCTTCGGCAGGGATGGTGAAAAACTGTTTTTT	CASSSFGRDGEKLFF
TRBV20-1	NA	11	TRBJ2-7	once	TGCAGTGCTGTGAGTCGCTACGAGCAGTACTTC	CSAVSRYEQYF
TRBV28	TRBD2	15	TRBJ2-3	NA	TGTGCCAGCAGTCCGTCTAAGCGGGAGACAGATACGCAGTATTTT	CASSPSKRETDTQYF
TRBV20-1	TRBD1	14	TRBJ2-7	NA	TGCAGTGTTATACAGGGGGGTAAGGCCTACGAGCAGTACTTC	CSVIQGGKAYEQYF
TRBV5-1	TRBD2	13	TRBJ2-7	NA	TGCGCCAGCAGCTCGGGGGGGGGCCACGAGCAGTACTTC	CASSSGGGHEQYF
TRBV20-1	TRBD2	13	TRBJ2-1	few	TGCAGTGCTAGAGCGACTAGCTATTATGAGCAGTTCTTC	CSARATSYYEQFF
TRBV29-1	NA	13	TRBJ1-2	few	TGCAGCGCTCAGGGCGGAGTTTCCTATGGCTACACCTTC	CSAQGGVSYGYTF
TRBV20-1	NA	15	TRBJ2-1	NA	TGCAGTGCTGGAATACCCGGGACGGAATACAATGAGCAGTTCTTC	CSAGIPGTEYNEQFF
TRBV6-1	TRBD1	19	TRBJ2-5	NA	TGTGCCAGCAGTGAACCCGTAGTTGTGACCGGGGACAGGCAAGAGACCCAGTACTTC	CASSEPVVVTGDRQETQYF
TRBV10-3	NA	14	TRBJ2-7	few	TGTGCCATCAGGCCTATCTCGGATTCCTACGAGCAGTACTTC	CAIRPISDSYEQYF
TRBV9	TRBD2	16	TRBJ2-3	few	TGTGCCAGCAGCGTAGCTGGCGGGAGAGCGACAGATACGCAGTATTTT	CASSVAGGRATDTQYF
TRBV7-9	TRBD2	16	TRBJ2-1	few	TGTGCCAGCAGCTTAGGTGATAGCGGGAGCTACAATGAGCAGTTCTTC	CASSLGDSGSYNEQFF
TRBV5-6	TRBD2	15	TRBJ2-7	few	TGTGCCAGCAGCACTGGAAGCGGGAGGATCGACGAGCAGTACTTC	CASSTGSGRIDEQYF
TRBV29-1	NA	13	TRBJ1-5	NA	TGCAGCGCCTTCGGGGGTTCGGGTCAGCCCCAGCATTTT	CSAFGGSGQPQHF
TRBV3-1	NA	16	TRBJ2-1	NA	TGTGCCAGCAGAGACAAAAGCACAGAACGTTACAATGAGCAGTTCTTC	CASRDKSTERYNEQFF
TRBV20-1	NA	14	TRBJ2-7	NA	TGCAGTGCGCCCCGCCCAGGGTATCAAGACGAGCAGTACTTC	CSAPRPGYQDEQYF
TRBV20-1	NA	17	TRBJ2-7	NA	TGCAGTGCTTCCCGGGACAAGGGCCCCCTCCTTTGGTACGAGCAGTACTTC	CSASRDKGPLLWYEQYF
TRBV20-1	TRBD1	15	TRBJ2-7	NA	TGCAGTGCTAGAAAGCCCGGGCAGGGGGCCTACGAGCAGTACTTC	CSARKPGQGAYEQYF
TRBV7-3	TRBD2	19	TRBJ2-1	NA	TGTGCCAGCAGCTTAACGTTAGGTAGCGGGAGGCCATTTCTCTATGAGCAGTTCTTC	CASSLTLGSGRPFLYEQFF
TRBV2	NA	12	TRBJ2-5	NA	TGTGCCAGCAGAGAGGTATCAGGGACCCAGTACTTC	CASREVSGTQYF
TRBV29-1	TRBD2	14	TRBJ2-1	NA	TGCAGCGGTACTCTAGCGGGGGGGTGGAATGAGCAGTTCTTC	CSGTLAGGWNEQFF
TRBV5-1	NA	14	TRBJ1-4	NA	TGCGCCAGCACTGGGCAGGCCATGGGTGAAAAACTGTTTTTT	CASTGQAMGEKLFF
TRBV5-1	NA	14	TRBJ2-1	NA	TGCGCCAGCAGCTTGGTGTCTAGCCCCGGTGAGCAGTTCTTC	CASSLVSSPGEQFF
TRBV20-1	TRBD2	13	TRBJ2-5	NA	TGCAGTGCTAGAGGGGGAGGGAAAGAGACCCAGTACTTC	CSARGGGKETQYF
TRBV20-1	NA	14	TRBJ2-7	NA	TGCAGTGCAGACACAGGTTTTAGCTCCTACGAGCAGTACTTC	CSADTGFSSYEQYF
TRBV10-3	NA	12	TRBJ2-7	NA	TGTGCCATCAGTGAGGCCTTCTACGAGCAGTACTTC	CAISEAFYEQYF
TRBV12-3/TRBV12-4	NA	14	TRBJ2-1	NA	TGTGCCAGCAGTTTTGTGTTTCCGTACAATGAGCAGTTCTTC	CASSFVFPYNEQFF
TRBV30	TRBD1	14	TRBJ1-2	NA	TGTGCCTGGAGTGTGGTACAGGGGGCCGATGGCTACACCTTC	CAWSVVQGADGYTF
TRBV5-1	NA	13	TRBJ1-2	many	TGTGCCAGCAGTTTGGGCAGGAACTATGGCTACACCTTC	CASSLGRNYGYTF
TRBV12-3/TRBV12-4	NA	13	TRBJ2-2	few	TGTGCCAGCACCGGGGAAGGGACCGGGGAGCTGTTTTTT	CASTGEGTGELFF
TRBV2	NA	12	TRBJ2-7	many	TGTGCCAGTGCGGCAGGGGTCCACGAGCAGTACTTC	CASAAGVHEQYF
TRBV7-8	NA	14	TRBJ2-5	few	TGTGCCAGCAGCTCGGGGAGGCGACAAGAGACCCAGTACTTC	CASSSGRRQETQYF
TRBV10-3	NA	13	TRBJ1-1	NA	TGTGCCATCAGTGACGGGGGCCCATGTCAAACTTTCTTT	CAISDGGPCQTFF
TRBV20-1	NA	11	TRBJ2-7	NA	TGCAGTGCTAGCCCCGGCCGTGAGCAGTACTTC	CSASPGREQYF
TRBV11-2	NA	12	TRBJ1-6	few	TGTGCCAGCAGCTTGGACAGCTCACCCCTCCACTTT	CASSLDSSPLHF
TRBV6-1	TRBD2	15	TRBJ2-1	NA	TGTGCCAGCAGGCCCGGGACTAGGATCTACAATGAGCAGTTCTTC	CASRPGTRIYNEQFF
TRBV6-4	TRBD2	16	TRBJ2-1	few	TGTGCCAGCAGTGACTCTTCCAGCGGGAGGCCGAATGAGCAGTTCTTC	CASSDSSSGRPNEQFF
TRBV5-1	NA	16	TRBJ2-3	few	TGCGCCAGCAGCTTGGACGGCACAGTATCTGCAGATACGCAGTATTTT	CASSLDGTVSADTQYF
TRBV28	NA	14	TRBJ2-7	NA	TGTGCCAGCAGTTTATCTGGGGTAATCGACGAGCAGTACTTC	CASSLSGVIDEQYF
TRBV20-1	NA	12	TRBJ1-5	NA	TGCAGCGCCAACAGGGACTATCAGCCCCAGCATTTT	CSANRDYQPQHF
TRBV12-5	NA	15	TRBJ1-2	NA	TGTGCTAGTGGTCCCGCACCGGGGAACAACTATGGCTACACCTTC	CASGPAPGNNYGYTF
TRBV5-6	NA	16	TRBJ2-5	NA	TGTGCCAGCAGGGCTGCTGGGGGCTGGCGACAAGAGACCCAGTACTTC	CASRAAGGWRQETQYF
TRBV28	NA	17	TRBJ2-2	NA	TGTGCCAGCAGCTCGGGTCTTGGTGAGAGGAACACCGGGGAGCTGTTTTTT	CASSSGLGERNTGELFF
TRBV20-1	TRBD1	15	TRBJ1-1	few	TGCAGTGCTAGAAACCCGGGACAGGGAGTTACTGAAGCTTTCTTT	CSARNPGQGVTEAFF
TRBV6-5	NA	14	TRBJ2-5	NA	TGTGCCAGCAGTCCCCAGGACACTAAAGAGACCCAGTACTTC	CASSPQDTKETQYF